This TCR beta chain is drawn from a study of early T cells in non-severe SARS-CoV-2 infection. The CDR3 has 16 residues. The ends lost 3 bases at V and 9 bases at J; junction bases unmatched: 8. Per the germline V gene, CDR1 is SGDLS and CDR2 is YYNGEE. MiXCR was run by TCRdb on the 5' RACE reads, yielding one entry per CDR3 protein. The table includes some 27,000 distinct CDR3 sequences, about 4.6% detected once. This clonotype was seen at least ten times. The chain recombines TRBV9 with TRBJ2-1, with 14 bases fitting TRBD2. Sequenced: whole blood. This TCR was sampled from an adult who was a healthcare worker with PCR-confirmed SARS-CoV-2 infection or an uninfected control (not recorded which). The CDR3 DNA is TGTGCCAGCAGCGCCCCCCGGACTAGCGGGAGGATTGAGCAGTTCTTC. Amino acids: CASSAPRTSGRIEQFF. The full variable domain, completed using reference TRBV9 and TRBJ2-1, is DSGVTQTPKHLITATGQRVTLRCSPRSGDLSVYWYQQSLDQGLQFLIQYYNGEERAKGNILERFSAQQFPDLHSELNLSSLELGDSALYFCASSAPRTSGRIEQFFGPGTRLTVL.